This T cell receptor beta chain was recorded in a study of T-cell reconstitution after alpha-beta-depleted transplantation in children (dated by TCRdb to between 2015 and 2016). Background on the whole study: The study quantitatively tracked T-cell immune reconstitution after TCRalphabeta/CD19-depleted allogeneic hematopoietic cell transplantation in children using TCR repertoire profiling. General study outcomes and caveats: Over the following months the frequencies of hyperexpanded clones went down, and after one year T-cell counts and TCRbeta diversity were mostly credited to newly produced T cells. The apparently early alphabetaT-cell count recovery about two months after transplant was reportedly dependent on only several hundred rapidly expanded clones derived from non-depleted graft cells. In some patients, the high TCRbeta diversity seen at day 60 was put down to recipient T cells and intrathymic progenitors that had survived conditioning.

Concerning this clonotype itself: The clone's antigen remains unknown. No quality values exist for individual bases; no much larger clone is one base distant.

Read against the paper, the sample's treatment or condition label means: allogeneic hematopoietic cell transplantation with graft depleted of TCRalphabeta T cells and CD19 B cells. TCRalphabeta/CD19-depleted allogeneic hematopoietic cell grafts were given to the transplant recipients, all of whom were children. The library was prepared using PCR. This sample was sequenced with an Illumina HiSeq 2500. TCR library preparation used molecular barcoding, with unique molecular identifiers applied to normalize quantification of the TCRbeta repertoire. In-frame beta chains were kept once TCRdb had trimmed the public reads at Q25 with fastp and called clones with MiXCR. Each entry merges the rows of one CDR3 protein and shows their most common DNA and genes. The sample contains approximately 520,000 distinct CDR3 sequences, about an eighth of them found a single time. The top ten hold 12% to 15% of the sample.

For CDR1 and CDR2, the germline V gene lists SQVTM and ANQGSEA. The CDR3 runs 14 residues from the cysteine to the phenylalanine. The entry retains the CDR3 DNA only, 42 bases that are in frame from base 1. The germline ends are 14 bases apart after V is trimmed by 1 base and J by 5 bases. This clonotype was sampled from a female patient aged 2 to 10 who had a stem cell transplant for aplastic anemia, so the T cells may come from the graft donor. The sample here was PBMCs, mostly from graft donor cells, taken 180 days after TCRalphabeta/CD19-depleted stem cell transplant. Rearrangement joined TRBV29-1 to TRBJ2-5, with TRBD1 as a weak D call on 5 bases. The CDR3 sequence is CSVEGGFEEETQYF. The nucleotide sequence is given as TGCAGCGTTGAAGGGGGCTTCGAGGAGGAGACCCAGTACTTC.